These T cell receptor beta chains were read from a single sample in a study of PD-L1 blockade in urothelial cancer. Data came from immunoSEQ multiplex PCR; TCRdb stores just in-frame clones and leaves some out. The table lists approximately 48,000 clones, around 86% of them singletons. The sequencing used PBMCs, collected around atezolizumab (anti-PD-L1) treatment. These receptors were obtained from a man aged 55-75 years with urothelial cancer. Each CDR3 is given without its conserved first and last residue. D genes are given only for firm matches.

cdr3_length	v_call	d_call	j_call	cdr3_aa
11	TRBV7-9	.	TRBJ2-6	ASSPSGANVLT
16	TRBV15	TRBD1	TRBJ1-1	ATSRDPRRGGRNTEAF
15	TRBV9	.	TRBJ2-2	ASSVERGQVNTGELF
12	TRBV6-6	.	TRBJ2-7	ASSYGGIGYEQY
16	TRBV27	.	TRBJ1-5	ASTLRPSWGGGWQPQH
12	TRBV9	.	TRBJ2-7	ASSVETGSYEQY
12	TRBV2	.	TRBJ1-5	ASSLDGANQPQH
12	TRBV2	TRBD2	TRBJ2-1	ASRRTSGSNEQF
13	TRBV7-2	TRBD1	TRBJ1-5	ASSLDRGSNQPQH
12	TRBV5-1	TRBD2	TRBJ2-3	ASSLTSGTDTQY
12	TRBV13	.	TRBJ1-3	ASSLRKSGNTIY
11	TRBV5-4	TRBD1	TRBJ1-2	ASSFPGGEGYT
13	TRBV7-2	.	TRBJ2-1	ASSLEGAHFNEQF
17	TRBV7-9	TRBD2	TRBJ2-1	ASSFTTGTSGSSYNEQF
11	TRBV2	.	TRBJ2-7	ASTVGLSYEQY
13	TRBV9	TRBD2	TRBJ2-3	ASSVAAGEVNTQY
16	TRBV5-1	TRBD2	TRBJ2-7	ASSLLGLAGGGSYEQY
14	TRBV4-1	.	TRBJ2-5	ASSQTGTQWGETQY
15	TRBV19	TRBD2	TRBJ2-1	ASSIEGGRYGYNEQF
15	TRBV27	.	TRBJ2-3	ASKRWASGQSTDTQY
12	TRBV5-1	.	TRBJ1-2	ASSLGYRDYGYT
13	TRBV5-1	TRBD1	TRBJ2-7	ASSLGGTGLYEQY
12	TRBV6-5	TRBD1	TRBJ1-1	ASNTQGKNTEAF
16	TRBV4-2	.	TRBJ1-4	ASSQNPPRGLTNEKLF
16	TRBV4-2	TRBD1	TRBJ2-5	ASSQEIWDRLWQETQY
13	TRBV19	.	TRBJ1-2	ASSTPGHWNGGYT
12	TRBV7-2	.	TRBJ2-1	ASSFQGIYNEQF
10	TRBV29-1	.	TRBJ2-3	SVHRQADTQY
13	TRBV6-6	TRBD2	TRBJ2-7	ASRAPRGGAYEQY
9	TRBV20-1	.	TRBJ2-1	SAALANEQF
14	TRBV5-1	TRBD1	TRBJ1-2	ASSFTPTGQLYGYT
17	TRBV7-9	TRBD1	TRBJ2-6	ASSLAWDRGPLGANVLT
12	TRBV6-5	.	TRBJ1-2	ASSYQGTIYGYT